This is a list of T cell receptor beta chains from one sample in a study of control samples from healthy donors and cancer patients. Only in-frame clones appear in the TCRdb table, and some are missing; sequencing was by immunoSEQ multiplex PCR. The profile covers 150,000 to 170,000 clones, with over 85% appearing a single time and approximately 6% taken by the ten largest. What was sequenced was blood. The receptors originated from a man aged 35 to 55 in good health. CDR3s include the opening cysteine and the closing phenylalanine or tryptophan. Fields, in order: D gene, clone size, V gene, J gene, CDR3 DNA, CDR3 protein. The D gene is left open where the match is weak. Expanded clones get a size class; other rows say once, few or many, or leave the size out.

.	once	TRBV10-1	TRBJ2-1	TGCGCCAGCAGTGGGGCCCTCCTGAATGAGCAGTTCTTC	CASSGALLNEQFF
.	.	TRBV5-4	TRBJ1-1	TGTGCCAGCAGCTTGGCAGGGGCAGATGAAGCTTTCTTT	CASSLAGADEAFF
.	.	TRBV28	TRBJ1-2	TGTGCCAGCAGTTTATATGGGGGGCCCACCTATGGCTACACCTTC	CASSLYGGPTYGYTF
.	.	TRBV29-1	TRBJ1-4	TGCAGCACACCCGGCGGGGCGGGTGAAAAACTGTTTTTT	CSTPGGAGEKLFF
TRBD1	.	TRBV24-1	TRBJ2-1	TGTGCCACCAGTGATTTACGGGACAGGGTAGCCCTCTTC	CATSDLRDRVALF
.	.	TRBV5-6	TRBJ2-3	TGTGCCAGCAGCTGGGATGGGACAGATACGCAGTATTTT	CASSWDGTDTQYF
.	.	TRBV7-2	TRBJ1-2	TGTGCCAGCAGCTTCCACAGCAACCTTAACTATGGCTACACCTTC	CASSFHSNLNYGYTF
TRBD1	.	TRBV5-1	TRBJ2-7	TGCGCCAGCAGCTCCACAGGGGGCGAGCAGTACTTC	CASSSTGGEQYF
TRBD2	.	TRBV7-2	TRBJ2-7	TGTGCCAGCAGCCCCCTTGGACTAGCGGGGGGCGAGCAGTACTTC	CASSPLGLAGGEQYF
TRBD2	once	TRBV4-1	TRBJ2-1	TGCGCCAGCAGCCAAGTCATCGCCGGACTAGTGGGTCATAGCCCCTACAATGAGCAGTTCTTC	CASSQVIAGLVGHSPYNEQFF
TRBD2	.	TRBV18	TRBJ2-3	TGTGCCAGCTCACGCGTCCTAGCGGGGGGGCCCAAAGATACGCAGTATTTT	CASSRVLAGGPKDTQYF
.	.	TRBV18	TRBJ2-7	TGTGCCAGCTCACCCGGCCCAGGAAACTACGAGCAGTACTTC	CASSPGPGNYEQYF
.	.	TRBV5-6	TRBJ2-4	TGTGCCAGCAGCCGTTGGTTAGGGCAGGGTGGGATCTCTCAGTACTTC	CASSRWLGQGGISQYF
.	.	TRBV28	TRBJ1-2	TGTGCCATTGGGACTGTTGATGGCTACACCTTC	CAIGTVDGYTF
TRBD1	.	TRBV7-9	TRBJ2-2	TGTGCCAGCAGCGAGGACAGGGGGGGGGAGCTGTTTTTT	CASSEDRGGELFF
.	once	TRBV3-1/TRBV3-2	TRBJ2-3	TGTGCCAGCAGCCAGCTAGCAGATACGCAGTATTTT	CASSQLADTQYF
TRBD1	.	TRBV5-6	TRBJ1-1	TGTGCCAGCAGCTTATTAGGGACAGGGGGGACTGAAGCTTTCTTT	CASSLLGTGGTEAFF
TRBD2	.	TRBV3-1/TRBV3-2	TRBJ2-1	TGTGCCAGCAGCCACGGGGAGCGGGGGTACAATGAGCAGTTCTTC	CASSHGERGYNEQFF
.	.	TRBV5-1	TRBJ1-1	TGCGCCAGCAGCTTGGCTCAGGGGACTGAAGCTTTCTTT	CASSLAQGTEAFF
.	.	TRBV28	TRBJ2-7	TGTGCCAGCAGTGGTCAAGGTTTTGGGCAGAGCTCCTACGAGCAGTACTTC	CASSGQGFGQSSYEQYF
.	.	TRBV30	TRBJ1-2	TGTGCCTGGACAGGAGGGGACTATGGCTACACCTTC	CAWTGGDYGYTF
.	.	TRBV28	TRBJ1-2	TGTGCCAGCACTTCGGGGAGACACTATGGCTACACCTTC	CASTSGRHYGYTF